What follows describes a single T cell receptor (beta chain). The source of the sample is a study of blood T cell repertoires in COVID-19. About the research overall: COVID-19 samples collected from the United States, Italy and Spain covered acute and convalescent phases.

Original analysis: It was from reference gene primer amplification that nucleated cell counts were estimated. Clones were read by immunoSEQ multiplex PCR, and TCRdb kept only the in-frame ones, dropping some. V, J and clone size derive from that table, while D and trimming were established from the DNA sequence. The data contain approximately 84,000 clones, roughly 90% of them singletons. The CDR3 has 16 residues. Germline loops: CDR1 SGHAT, CDR2 FQNNGV. V lost 0 bases to trimming and J lost 0 bases, with 8 bases between them. The origin of this receptor is a human donor with active COVID-19. The donor label of this sample is uncertain. The sequencing sample was made of peripheral blood. The V gene is TRBV11-2, the J gene TRBJ2-2; unclear D gene. Here the CDR3 reads CASSLDGRTNTGELFF. In DNA form, the CDR3 reads TGTGCCAGCAGCTTAGACGGCAGGACGAACACCGGGGAGCTGTTTTTT. Variable domain in full (rest from reference TRBV11-2 and TRBJ2-2): EAGVAQSPRYKIIEKRQSVAFWCNPISGHATLYWYQQILGQGPKLLIQFQNNGVVDDSQLPKDRFSAERLKGVDSTLKIQPAKLEDSAVYLCASSLDGRTNTGELFFGEGSRLTVL.